The rows below give T cell receptor beta chains drawn from one sample of a study of cytomegalovirus exposure and HLA in healthy donors. Repertoires were generated with immunoSEQ multiplex PCR, while TCRdb's copy carries only in-frame clones and drops some. This repertoire shows about 150,000 clones, roughly three quarters found once; its top ten account for roughly 7.7%. The source material was PBMCs. These receptors originate from a man aged 30-40 years in good health and CMV-seropositive. Each CDR3 is given with its conserved first and last residue. A D gene is named only where the DNA matches it firmly. Rows give clone size only sometimes, using once, few, many, or a class for an expanded clone.

clone size,J gene,D gene,V gene,CDR3 protein,CDR3 DNA
-,TRBJ1-4,-,TRBV11-2,CASSLVAQGNEKLFF,TGTGCCAGCAGCTTAGTAGCTCAGGGGAATGAAAAACTGTTTTTT
few,TRBJ2-1,TRBD2,TRBV6-1,CASSGGTSGSFWNEQFF,TGTGCCAGCAGTGGGGGGACTAGCGGGAGTTTTTGGAATGAGCAGTTCTTC
-,TRBJ1-5,-,TRBV27,CASSLGSGPYSNQPQHF,TGTGCCAGCAGTTTAGGCAGTGGCCCGTATAGCAATCAGCCCCAGCATTTT
-,TRBJ1-1,-,TRBV6-1,CASRDTWNTEAFF,TGTGCCAGCAGGGACACATGGAACACTGAAGCTTTCTTT
-,TRBJ2-3,TRBD1,TRBV27,CASSFRDSKPTLDTQYF,TGTGCCAGCAGTTTCCGGGACAGCAAACCCACTTTGGATACGCAGTATTTT
-,TRBJ2-1,-,TRBV10-3,CAIGGWVGVSYNEQFF,TGTGCCATCGGGGGCTGGGTGGGGGTCTCCTACAATGAGCAGTTCTTC
-,TRBJ1-1,-,TRBV7-7,CASSEALNTEAFF,TGTGCTAGCAGCGAGGCACTGAACACTGAAGCTTTCTTT
-,TRBJ2-1,-,TRBV5-1,CASSLAAGYYNEQFF,TGCGCCAGCAGCTTGGCGGCAGGCTACTACAATGAGCAGTTCTTC
-,TRBJ1-5,-,TRBV2,CASSQQGVSNQPQHF,TGTGCCAGCAGTCAACAGGGCGTTAGCAATCAGCCCCAGCATTTT
-,TRBJ1-5,TRBD1,TRBV19,CASQRRQGMSNQPQHF,TGTGCCAGTCAACGGAGACAGGGTATGAGCAATCAGCCCCAGCATTTT
-,TRBJ2-5,TRBD2,TRBV5-4,CASSLEVRGGQETQYF,TGTGCCAGCAGCTTGGAGGTGCGGGGGGGACAAGAGACCCAGTACTTC
-,TRBJ1-2,-,TRBV7-2,CASSPQERGRGYTF,TGTGCCAGCAGTCCTCAGGAGAGGGGGAGAGGCTACACCTTC
-,TRBJ1-6,-,TRBV7-2,CASGDTYNSPLHF,TGTGCTAGCGGGGACACCTATAATTCACCCCTCCACTTT
-,TRBJ2-7,-,TRBV6-6,CASSYSKLGRAHEQYF,TGTGCCAGCAGTTACTCGAAATTAGGCAGGGCCCACGAGCAGTACTTC
-,TRBJ2-5,-,TRBV7-2,CASSLGARETQYF,TGTGCCAGCAGTTTGGGGGCAAGGGAGACCCAGTACTTC
-,TRBJ2-3,TRBD2,TRBV6-1,CASSEWELGTSGILTQYF,TGTGCCAGCAGTGAATGGGAGCTGGGGACTAGCGGGATTTTGACGCAGTATTTT
-,TRBJ2-5,TRBD2,TRBV19,CASSIQAGVTETQYF,TGTGCCAGTAGTATCCAGGCGGGAGTAACAGAGACCCAGTACTTC
-,TRBJ2-7,-,TRBV19,CATAIGSSYEQYF,TGTGCCACTGCTATCGGGAGCTCCTACGAGCAGTACTTC
-,TRBJ1-1,-,TRBV7-2,CASSPIVGQGITEAFF,TGTGCCAGCAGCCCCATCGTAGGACAAGGAATCACTGAAGCTTTCTTT
-,TRBJ1-4,-,TRBV19,CASSSEEGYDEKLFF,TGTGCCAGTAGTTCCGAGGAGGGGTACGATGAAAAACTGTTTTTT
once,TRBJ1-2,TRBD1,TRBV28,CASSTDGQASYGYTF,TGTGCCAGCAGTACCGATGGACAGGCTTCCTATGGCTACACCTTC
-,TRBJ2-5,TRBD1,TRBV7-2,CASSRDRQETQYF,TGTGCCAGCAGTCGGGACAGGCAAGAGACCCAGTACTTC
-,TRBJ1-5,-,TRBV19,CASISGRSNQPQHF,TGTGCCAGTATATCCGGGAGAAGCAATCAGCCCCAGCATTTT
once,TRBJ2-7,TRBD1,TRBV6-6,CASTQGTGTGAYEQYF,TGTGCCAGCACCCAAGGGACCGGGACAGGGGCCTACGAGCAGTACTTC
-,TRBJ1-1,TRBD1,TRBV30,CAWSSFYRGVDTEAFF,TGTGCCTGGAGTTCCTTCTACAGGGGGGTAGACACTGAAGCTTTCTTT
-,TRBJ1-6,TRBD1,TRBV15,CATSRSTGGDSPLHF,TGTGCCACCAGCAGATCGACAGGGGGCGATTCACCCCTCCACTTT
-,TRBJ2-1,-,TRBV11-2,CASSLDIGSYNEQFF,TGTGCCAGCAGCTTGGACATTGGTAGTTACAATGAGCAGTTCTTC
-,TRBJ1-1,TRBD1,TRBV7-8,CASSLGNRGLRTEAFF,TGTGCCAGCAGCTTAGGAAACAGGGGGCTGAGGACTGAAGCTTTCTTT
-,TRBJ1-3,-,TRBV14,CASSQDHLGSPGGNTIYF,TGTGCCAGCAGCCAAGACCATCTCGGTAGCCCGGGAGGAAACACCATATATTTT
-,TRBJ1-1,-,TRBV5-1,CASSLVVRESTEAFF,TGCGCCAGCAGCTTGGTGGTTCGGGAGTCGACTGAAGCTTTCTTT
-,TRBJ1-5,-,TRBV4-2,CASSQVQGNQPQHF,TGTGCCAGCAGCCAAGTACAGGGCAATCAGCCCCAGCATTTT
-,TRBJ2-3,-,TRBV5-4,CASSLTSSSTDTQYF,TGTGCCAGCAGCCTCACAAGTTCTAGCACAGATACGCAGTATTTT
-,TRBJ2-3,-,TRBV5-1,CASSLLSGNTDTQYF,TGCGCCAGCAGCTTGCTTAGCGGAAACACAGATACGCAGTATTTT
-,TRBJ2-6,TRBD1,TRBV7-3,CASNSQGAPAGANVLTF,TGTGCCAGCAACTCGCAGGGGGCGCCGGCTGGGGCCAACGTCCTGACTTTC
-,TRBJ1-3,-,TRBV4-1,CASSQDSGLLPSTIYF,TGCGCCAGCAGCCAAGATAGTGGACTCTTGCCGAGCACCATATATTTT
-,TRBJ2-1,TRBD1,TRBV15,CATSRVEGQGAYEQFF,TGTGCCACCAGCAGAGTTGAAGGACAGGGGGCATATGAGCAGTTCTTC
-,TRBJ2-7,TRBD2,TRBV5-6,CASRLWTSLLYEQYF,TGTGCCAGCAGATTATGGACTAGCCTACTCTACGAGCAGTACTTC
-,TRBJ2-2,-,TRBV11-2,CASSDQRKRNTGELFF,TGTGCCAGCAGCGACCAGAGGAAGCGGAACACCGGGGAGCTGTTTTTT
-,TRBJ1-5,-,TRBV9,CASSNRDYYQPQHF,TGTGCCAGCAGCAACCGGGACTATTATCAGCCCCAGCATTTT
-,TRBJ1-2,-,TRBV27,CASSLSPLAVYTF,TGTGCCAGCAGTTTATCTCCCTTGGCTGTCTACACCTTC
-,TRBJ1-2,-,TRBV20-1,CSARSTYGYTF,TGCAGTGCTAGGTCTACGTATGGCTACACCTTC
-,TRBJ2-3,-,TRBV5-1,CASSLAEDTTDTQYF,TGCGCCAGCAGCTTGGCCGAGGATACCACAGATACGCAGTATTTT
-,TRBJ2-3,TRBD2,TRBV11-3,CASSLVGTSGTVDTQYF,TGTGCCAGCAGCTTGGTCGGGACTAGCGGGACTGTAGATACGCAGTATTTT
-,TRBJ2-7,-,TRBV7-9,CASSSGGKGGARDPYEQYF,TGTGCCAGCAGCTCCGGGGGGAAGGGGGGTGCGCGGGACCCCTACGAGCAGTACTTC
-,TRBJ1-5,-,TRBV5-1,CASSLEGVGNQPQHF,TGCGCCAGCAGCTTGGAGGGGGTAGGCAATCAGCCCCAGCATTTT
-,TRBJ1-1,-,TRBV11-2,CASSPWNTEAFF,TGTGCCAGCAGCCCGTGGAACACTGAAGCTTTCTTT